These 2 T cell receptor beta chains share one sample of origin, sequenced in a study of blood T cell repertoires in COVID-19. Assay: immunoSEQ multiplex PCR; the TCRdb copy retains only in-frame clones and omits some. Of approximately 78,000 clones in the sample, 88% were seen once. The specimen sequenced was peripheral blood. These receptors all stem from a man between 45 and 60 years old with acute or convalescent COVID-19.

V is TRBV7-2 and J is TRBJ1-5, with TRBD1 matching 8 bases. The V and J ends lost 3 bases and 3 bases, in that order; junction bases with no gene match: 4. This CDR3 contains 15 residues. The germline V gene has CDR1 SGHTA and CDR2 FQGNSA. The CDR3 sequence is CASSLGQVFNQPQHF. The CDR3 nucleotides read TGTGCCAGCAGCTTGGGACAGGTCTTCAATCAGCCCCAGCATTTT.

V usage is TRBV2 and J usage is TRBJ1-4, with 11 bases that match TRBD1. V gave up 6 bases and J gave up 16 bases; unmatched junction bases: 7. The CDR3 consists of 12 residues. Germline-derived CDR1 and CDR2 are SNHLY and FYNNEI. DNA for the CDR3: TGTGCCAGCAGGGGACAGGGGGGATCTAAGTTTTTT. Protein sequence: CASRGQGGSKFF. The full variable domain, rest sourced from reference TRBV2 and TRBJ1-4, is EPEVTQTPSHQVTQMGQEVILRCVPISNHLYFYWYRQILGQKVEFLVSFYNNEISEKSEIFDDQFSVERPDGSNFTLKIRSTKLEDSAMYFCASRGQGGSKFFGSGTQLSVL.